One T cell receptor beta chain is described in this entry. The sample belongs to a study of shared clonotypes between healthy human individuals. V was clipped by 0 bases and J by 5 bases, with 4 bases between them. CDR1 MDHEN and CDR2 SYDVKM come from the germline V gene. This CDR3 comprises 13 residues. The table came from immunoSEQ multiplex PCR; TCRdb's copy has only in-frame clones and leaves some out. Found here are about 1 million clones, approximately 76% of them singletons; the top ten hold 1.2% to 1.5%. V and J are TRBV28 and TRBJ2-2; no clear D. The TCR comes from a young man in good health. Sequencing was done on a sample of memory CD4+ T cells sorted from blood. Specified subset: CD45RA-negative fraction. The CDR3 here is CASSLWDTGELFF. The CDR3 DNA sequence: TGTGCCAGCAGTTTATGGGATACCGGGGAGCTGTTTTTT. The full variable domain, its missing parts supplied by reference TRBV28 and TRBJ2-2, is DVKVTQSSRYLVKRTGEKVFLECVQDMDHENMFWYRQDPGLGLRLIYFSYDVKMKEKGDIPEGYSVSREKKERFSLILESASTNQTSMYLCASSLWDTGELFFGEGSRLTVL.